This TCR beta chain was found in a study of graft-versus-host responses after intestinal transplantation. The wider study: Following induction with anti-thymocyte globulin, all recipients were given tacrolimus and steroids for around three years. Findings and limits, study-wide: Researchers found GvH clones in recipient marrow, and some showed up first in ileum or blood. High graft-versus-host to host-versus-graft clonal ratios were found in allografts of patients who had graft-donor T cell macrochimerism.

Sequencing used immunoSEQ multiplex PCR; TCRdb keeps in-frame clones, though not all of them. Of about 85,000 clones in the sample, about 91% were seen once. In the case of this clone: Its antigen is undetermined.

The CDR3 has 16 residues. Trimming took 5 bases from V and 3 from J; bases not matched to a gene: 9. Germline V CDR1 and CDR2: SEHNR, FQNEAQ (reference sequence). The source was unstimulated CD8+ T cells sorted from spleen or lymph node cells, collected before transplant. The chain combines TRBV7-9 with TRBJ1-5; 8 nucleotides agree with TRBD1. This clonotype was sampled from a human donor who was the organ donor for an intestinal transplant. The DNA for the CDR3 is TGTGCCAGCAGCGAAGGGACAGGTGGGACCAATCAGCCCCAGCATTTT. Translation: CASSEGTGGTNQPQHF.